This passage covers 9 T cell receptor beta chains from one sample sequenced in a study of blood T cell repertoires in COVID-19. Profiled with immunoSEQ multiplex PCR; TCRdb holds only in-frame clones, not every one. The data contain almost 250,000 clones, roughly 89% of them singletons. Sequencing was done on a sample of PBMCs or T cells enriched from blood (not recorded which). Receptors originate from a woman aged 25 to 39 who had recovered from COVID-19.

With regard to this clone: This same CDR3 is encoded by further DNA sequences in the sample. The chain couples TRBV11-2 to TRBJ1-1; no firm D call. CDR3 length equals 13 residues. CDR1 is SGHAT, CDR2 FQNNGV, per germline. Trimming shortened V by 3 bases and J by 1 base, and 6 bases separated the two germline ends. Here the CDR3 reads CASSFRANTEAFF. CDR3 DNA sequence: TGTGCCAGCAGCTTCCGAGCGAACACTGAAGCTTTCTTT.

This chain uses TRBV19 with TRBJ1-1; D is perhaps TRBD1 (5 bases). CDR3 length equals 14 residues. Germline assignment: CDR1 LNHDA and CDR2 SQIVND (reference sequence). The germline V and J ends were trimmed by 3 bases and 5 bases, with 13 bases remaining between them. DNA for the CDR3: TGTGCCAGTAGTATTCGGAATAGGGGTACTGAAGCTTTCTTT. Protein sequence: CASSIRNRGTEAFF.

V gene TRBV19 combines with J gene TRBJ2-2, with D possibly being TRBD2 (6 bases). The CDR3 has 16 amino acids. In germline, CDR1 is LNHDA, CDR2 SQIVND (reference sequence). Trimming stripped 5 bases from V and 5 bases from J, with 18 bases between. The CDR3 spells CASSRSTGTSTGELFF. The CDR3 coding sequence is TGTGCCAGTAGTCGTTCAACCGGGACTTCAACCGGGGAGCTGTTTTTT.

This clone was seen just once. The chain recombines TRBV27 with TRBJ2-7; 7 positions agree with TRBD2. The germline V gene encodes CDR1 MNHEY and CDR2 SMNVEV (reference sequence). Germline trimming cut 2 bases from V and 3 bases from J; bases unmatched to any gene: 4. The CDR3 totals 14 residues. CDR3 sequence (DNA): TGTGCCAGCAGTTTACAGGGAGGGTACTACGAGCAGTACTTC. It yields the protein CASSLQGGYYEQYF.

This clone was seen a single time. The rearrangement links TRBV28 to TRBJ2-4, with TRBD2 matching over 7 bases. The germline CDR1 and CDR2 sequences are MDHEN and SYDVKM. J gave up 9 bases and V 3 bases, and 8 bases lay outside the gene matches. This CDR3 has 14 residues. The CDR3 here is CASSLGRRGGIQYF. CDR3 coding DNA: TGTGCCAGCAGTTTGGGTCGTCGCGGGGGCATTCAGTACTTC.

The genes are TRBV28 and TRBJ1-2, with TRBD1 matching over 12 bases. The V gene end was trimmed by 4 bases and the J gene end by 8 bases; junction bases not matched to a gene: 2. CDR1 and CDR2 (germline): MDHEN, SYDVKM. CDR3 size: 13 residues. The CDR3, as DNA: TGTGCCAGCAGTTGGGACAGGGGGCACGGCTACACCTTC. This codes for CASSWDRGHGYTF.

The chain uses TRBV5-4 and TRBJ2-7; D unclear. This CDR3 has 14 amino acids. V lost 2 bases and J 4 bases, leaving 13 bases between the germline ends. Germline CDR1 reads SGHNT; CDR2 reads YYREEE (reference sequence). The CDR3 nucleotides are TGTGCCAGCAGCTTCAACACAGATACTTACGAGCAGTACTTC. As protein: CASSFNTDTYEQYF. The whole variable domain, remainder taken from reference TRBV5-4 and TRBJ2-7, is ETGVTQSPTHLIKTRGQQVTLRCSSQSGHNTVSWYQQALGQGPQFIFQYYREEENGRGNFPPRFSGLQFPNYSSELNVNALELDDSALYLCASSFNTDTYEQYFGPGTRLTVT.

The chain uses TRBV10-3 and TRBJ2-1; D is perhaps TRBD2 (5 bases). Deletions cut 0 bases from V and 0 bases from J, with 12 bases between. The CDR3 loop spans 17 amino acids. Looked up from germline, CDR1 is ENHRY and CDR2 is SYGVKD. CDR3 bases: TGTGCCATCAGTGAGTCGGAACTAGGAACCTCCTACAATGAGCAGTTCTTC. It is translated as CAISESELGTSYNEQFF.

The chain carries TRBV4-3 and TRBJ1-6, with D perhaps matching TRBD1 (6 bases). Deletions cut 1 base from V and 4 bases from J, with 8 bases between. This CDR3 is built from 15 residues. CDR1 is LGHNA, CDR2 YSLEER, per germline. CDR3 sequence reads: CASSQGQGYNSPLHF. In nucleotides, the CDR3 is TGCGCCAGCAGCCAAGGGCAGGGGTATAATTCACCCCTCCACTTT.